This T cell receptor beta chain was found in a study of T-cell reconstitution after alpha-beta-depleted transplantation in children. Unique molecular identifiers were incorporated into the prepared TCRbeta library. TCRdb itself ran the PCR reads through MiXCR, one entry per CDR3 protein. The sample has 190,000 or so distinct CDR3 sequences, less than 8% seen once. The trim removed 6 bases at V and 3 bases at J, leaving 2 bases unmatched. CDR1 DFQATT and CDR2 SNEGSKA come from the germline V gene (reference sequence). The CDR3 sequence is 14 residues long. This clonotype was detected ten times or more.

The gene calls are TRBV20-1 and TRBJ2-1; 13 positions match TRBD2. The source was PBMCs from the stem cell graft donor, collected from the stem cell graft. The clonotype comes from a human donor who donated a stem cell graft to a child with Wiskott-Aldrich syndrome. The CDR3 DNA is TGCAGTGCGAGACTAGCGGGAGGCTACAATGAGCAGTTCTTC. It encodes CSARLAGGYNEQFF.